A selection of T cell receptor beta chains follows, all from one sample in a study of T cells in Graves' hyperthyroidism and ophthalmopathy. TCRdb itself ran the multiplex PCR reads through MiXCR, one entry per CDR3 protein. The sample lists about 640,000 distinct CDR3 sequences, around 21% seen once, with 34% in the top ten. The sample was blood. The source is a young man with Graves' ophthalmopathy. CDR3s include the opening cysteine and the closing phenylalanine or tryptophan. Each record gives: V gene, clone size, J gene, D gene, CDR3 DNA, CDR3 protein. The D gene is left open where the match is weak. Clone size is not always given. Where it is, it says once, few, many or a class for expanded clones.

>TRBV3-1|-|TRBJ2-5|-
TGTGCCAGCTCCGACAGTGCGGCGTGGGTGACCCAGTACTTC
CASSDSAAWVTQYF
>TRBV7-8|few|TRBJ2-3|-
TGTGCCAGCAGCTTAGTTGGAGGGCGGCGAAATACGCAGTATTTT
CASSLVGGRRNTQYF
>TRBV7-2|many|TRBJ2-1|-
TGTGCCAGCAGCTTGAAGGAGAGGGGCAATGAGCAGTTCTTC
CASSLKERGNEQFF
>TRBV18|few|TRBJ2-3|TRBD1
TGTGCCAGCTCACCACCGACAGGGTTTGGTGATACGCAGTATTTT
CASSPPTGFGDTQYF
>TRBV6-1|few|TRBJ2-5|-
TGTGCCAGCACCCCTTCGTGGCCTCACCCCGCCGAAGAGACCCAGTACTTC
CASTPSWPHPAEETQYF
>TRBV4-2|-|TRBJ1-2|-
TGTGCCAGCAGCCAAGACCTAACCCGGGGGGGTGCCGCCTATGGCTACACCTTC
CASSQDLTRGGAAYGYTF
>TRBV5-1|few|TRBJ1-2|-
TGCGCCAGCAGCTTTGACGCCCAGAACTATGGCTACACCTTC
CASSFDAQNYGYTF
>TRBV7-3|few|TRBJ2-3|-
TGTGCCAGCAGCCAATACCCGACAGTACCAGATACGCAGTATTTT
CASSQYPTVPDTQYF
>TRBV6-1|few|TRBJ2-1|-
TGTGCCAGCTGGGGGGGGACAGCCCGGGGCGGCTTACAGGGGGAGCAGTTCTTC
CASWGGTARGGLQGEQFF
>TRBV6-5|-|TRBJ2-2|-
TGTGCCAGCAGTTACTCGAAGGGAACCGGGGAGCTGTTTTTT
CASSYSKGTGELFF
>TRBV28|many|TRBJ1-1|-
TGTGCCAGCAGTTTAAAGGGGGGCAGCATGAACACTGAAGCTTTCTTT
CASSLKGGSMNTEAFF
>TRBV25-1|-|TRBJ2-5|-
TGTGCCAGCAGTGTGGCAGACCGGGAGACCCAGTACTTC
CASSVADRETQYF
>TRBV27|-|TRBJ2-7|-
TGTGCCAGCAGTTTGACGGAGGGACTCGAGCAGTACTTC
CASSLTEGLEQYF
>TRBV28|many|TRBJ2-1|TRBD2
TGTGCCAGCAAGTGGCGGGAGGGAGACAATGAGCAGTTCTTC
CASKWREGDNEQFF
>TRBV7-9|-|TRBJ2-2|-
TGTGCCAGCAGCTCGGACCCCCGGGGCGGGGAGCTGTTTTTT
CASSSDPRGGELFF
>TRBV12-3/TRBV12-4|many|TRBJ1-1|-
TGTGCCAGCAGGAGATCGGGTCGGAACACTGAAGCTTTCTTT
CASRRSGRNTEAFF
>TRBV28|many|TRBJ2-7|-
TGTGCCAGCAGTTTCAGGGCAGGGATAACCTACGAGCAGTACTTC
CASSFRAGITYEQYF
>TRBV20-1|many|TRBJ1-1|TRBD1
TGCAGTGCTAGAAAGGGACAGTTGAACACTGAAGCTTTCTTT
CSARKGQLNTEAFF
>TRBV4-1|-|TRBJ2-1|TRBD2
TGCGCCAGCAGCAAACTAGCGTTACTTACCTACAATGAGCAGTTCTTC
CASSKLALLTYNEQFF
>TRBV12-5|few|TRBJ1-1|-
TGTGCTAGTGGTTTGGTAGATGGGGGGCGGCGGACTGAAGCTTTCTTT
CASGLVDGGRRTEAFF
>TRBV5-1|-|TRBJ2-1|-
TGTGCCAGCAGCATCCAGGGTCCCTCCTACAATGAGCAGTTCTTC
CASSIQGPSYNEQFF
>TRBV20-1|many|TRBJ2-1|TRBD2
TGCAGTGCTAGACGAACCGCGGGACTAGCGGACATACGTCAGTTCTTC
CSARRTAGLADIRQFF
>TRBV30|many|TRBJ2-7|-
TGTGCCTGGAGTAGGCGGCAGGGGTTTTCCTACGAGCAGTACTTC
CAWSRRQGFSYEQYF
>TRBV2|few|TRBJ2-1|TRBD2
TGTGCCAGCAGTGCAACTGAGGGACTAGCGGGACCCATCAGCTCCTACAATGAGCAGTTCTTC
CASSATEGLAGPISSYNEQFF
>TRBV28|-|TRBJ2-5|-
TGTGCCAGCATCCCAGGGACTGCTTTCTCCTCTTACCCAAAAAGGTACTTC
CASIPGTAFSSYPKRYF
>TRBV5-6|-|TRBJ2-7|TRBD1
TGTGCCAGCAGCTTCACCCGACAGGGGCCAGACTACTACGAGCAGTACTTC
CASSFTRQGPDYYEQYF
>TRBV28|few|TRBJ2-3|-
TGTGCCAGCAACCTACCCGGGGGTACAGATACGCAGTATTTT
CASNLPGGTDTQYF
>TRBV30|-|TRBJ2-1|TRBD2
TGTGCCTGGAGGACTAGCGGGGCTAATGAGCAGTTCTTC
CAWRTSGANEQFF
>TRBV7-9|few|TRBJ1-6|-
TGTGCCAGCAGCTTATCTCCGGGGCCGCTAATCCCCGTCCTCCACTTT
CASSLSPGPLIPVLHF
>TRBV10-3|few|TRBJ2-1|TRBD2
TGTGCCATCAGTGAACTAGCGGGGGCGGGGAATGAGCAGTTCTTC
CAISELAGAGNEQFF
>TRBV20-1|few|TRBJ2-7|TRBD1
TGCAGTGCTCCCAGGGGGCGCCCCTACGAGCAGTACTTC
CSAPRGRPYEQYF
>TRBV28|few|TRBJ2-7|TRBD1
TGTGCCGGCAGTCCCGCCTGGGACAGGGTAGGCGAGCAGTACTTC
CAGSPAWDRVGEQYF
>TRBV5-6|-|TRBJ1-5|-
TGTGCCAGCAGTTACCGGGACGGAAATCAGCCCCAGCATTTT
CASSYRDGNQPQHF
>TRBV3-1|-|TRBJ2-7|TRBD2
TGTGCCAGCAGCCTGGAACTAGCGGGATATTCCTACGAGCAGTACTTC
CASSLELAGYSYEQYF
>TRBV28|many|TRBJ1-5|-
TGTGCCAGCAGTTTCCTAGCCGCCAATCAGCCCCAGCATTTT
CASSFLAANQPQHF
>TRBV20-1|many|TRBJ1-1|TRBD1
TGCAGTGCTCCAGGACAGGTACTTGAAGCTTTCTTT
CSAPGQVLEAFF
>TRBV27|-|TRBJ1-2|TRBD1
TGTGCCAGCAGTCAAATAGACAGGGAGGGTGGCTACACCTTC
CASSQIDREGGYTF
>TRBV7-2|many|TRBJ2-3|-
TGTGCCAGCAGCTTGTCCCCAGGCCCAGATACGCAGTATTTT
CASSLSPGPDTQYF
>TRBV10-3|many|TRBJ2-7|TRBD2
TGTGCCATCAGTGAAGCTAGCGGGAGGTATTCCGAGCAGTACTTC
CAISEASGRYSEQYF
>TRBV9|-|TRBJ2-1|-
TGTGCCAGCAGCCACCGCAACAAGGTCGATTCCTCCTACAATGAGCAGTTCTTC
CASSHRNKVDSSYNEQFF
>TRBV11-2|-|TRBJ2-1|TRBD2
TGTGCCAGCAGCTCCCACCCGGGACTAGCGGAATACAATGAGCAGTTCTTC
CASSSHPGLAEYNEQFF
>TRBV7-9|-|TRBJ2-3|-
TGTGCCAGCACCTTACGCGGCGAGGCTAGCACAGATACGCAGTATTTT
CASTLRGEASTDTQYF
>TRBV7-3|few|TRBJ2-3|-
TGTGCCAGCAGCTTAACGGCGGTTAGCACAGATACGCAGTATTTT
CASSLTAVSTDTQYF
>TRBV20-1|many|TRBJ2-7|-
TGCAGTGCTTTTAGGGGCTCCTACGAGCAGTACTTC
CSAFRGSYEQYF
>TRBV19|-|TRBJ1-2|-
TGTGCCACCAAGGCAGGGTATTTAGATGGCTACACCTTC
CATKAGYLDGYTF
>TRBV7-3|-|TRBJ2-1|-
TGTGCCAGCAGCCCCCAATCTAGCGTCTACAATGAGCAGTTCTTC
CASSPQSSVYNEQFF
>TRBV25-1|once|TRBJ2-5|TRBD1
TGTGCCAGCAGTGAACCCCGACAGGGACAAGAGACCCAGTACTTC
CASSEPRQGQETQYF
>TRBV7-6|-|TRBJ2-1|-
TGTGCCAGCAGCTTAGCGAGTTACAGCTCCTACAATGAGCAGTTCTTC
CASSLASYSSYNEQFF
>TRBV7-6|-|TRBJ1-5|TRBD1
TGTGCCAGCAGCTTAGGGACAGGGGGTATTCAGCCCCAGCATTTT
CASSLGTGGIQPQHF
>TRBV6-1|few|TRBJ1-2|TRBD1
TGTGCCAGCGGAAGGGACAGAAACTATGGCTACACCTTC
CASGRDRNYGYTF
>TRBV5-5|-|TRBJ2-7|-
TGTGCCAGCAGCTTTGACAGGACCTCCTACGAGCAGTACTTC
CASSFDRTSYEQYF
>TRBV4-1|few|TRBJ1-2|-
TGCGCCAGCAGCCAAGAGGGGGGTGATAACTATGGCTACACCTTC
CASSQEGGDNYGYTF
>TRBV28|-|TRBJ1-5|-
TGTGCCAGCAGGCCTTGGGACGGAGGCAATCAGCCCCAGCATTTT
CASRPWDGGNQPQHF
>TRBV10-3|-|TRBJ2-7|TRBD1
TGTGCCATCAGTGAGTCAGGGACAGCTTACTACGAGCAGTACTTC
CAISESGTAYYEQYF
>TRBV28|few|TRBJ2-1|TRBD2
TGTGCCAGCAGTTCCTCCCTAGCGGCTAACTACAATGAGCAGTTCTTC
CASSSSLAANYNEQFF
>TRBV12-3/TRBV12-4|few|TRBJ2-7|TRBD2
TGTGCCAGCAGTTTGCGGGAGCGAACCGAGCAGTACTTC
CASSLRERTEQYF
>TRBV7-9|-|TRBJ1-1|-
TGTGCCAGCAGCCCCCCAAGGGGTGAAGCTTTCTTT
CASSPPRGEAFF
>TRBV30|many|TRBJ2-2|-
TGTGCCTGGAGAAGGGTGCGGACTGGCACCGGGGAGCTGTTTTTT
CAWRRVRTGTGELFF